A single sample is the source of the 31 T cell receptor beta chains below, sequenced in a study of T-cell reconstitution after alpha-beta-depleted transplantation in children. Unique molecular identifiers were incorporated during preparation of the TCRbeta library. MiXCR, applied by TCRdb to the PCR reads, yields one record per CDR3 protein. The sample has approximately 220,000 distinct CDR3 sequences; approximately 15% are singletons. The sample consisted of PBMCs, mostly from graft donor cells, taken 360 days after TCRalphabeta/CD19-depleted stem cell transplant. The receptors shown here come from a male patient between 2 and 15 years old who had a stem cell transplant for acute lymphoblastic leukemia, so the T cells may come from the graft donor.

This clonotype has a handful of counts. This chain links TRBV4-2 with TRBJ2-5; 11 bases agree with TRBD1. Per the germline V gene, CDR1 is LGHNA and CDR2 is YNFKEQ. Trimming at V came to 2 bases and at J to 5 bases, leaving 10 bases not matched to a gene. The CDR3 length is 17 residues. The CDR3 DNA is TGTGCCAGCAGCCAAATCCGGACAGGGGGCCGGTGGGAGACCCAGTACTTC. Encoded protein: CASSQIRTGGRWETQYF.

The CDR3 is CASSRGLGEKLFF. CDR3 coding DNA: TGTGCCAGCAGCAGGGGGCTGGGTGAAAAACTGTTTTTT. The chain employs TRBV12-3 or TRBV12-4 and TRBJ1-4; 8 bases fit TRBD1. CDR3 length: 13 residues. Unmatched junction bases numbered 4, after V lost 6 bases and J lost 7 bases.

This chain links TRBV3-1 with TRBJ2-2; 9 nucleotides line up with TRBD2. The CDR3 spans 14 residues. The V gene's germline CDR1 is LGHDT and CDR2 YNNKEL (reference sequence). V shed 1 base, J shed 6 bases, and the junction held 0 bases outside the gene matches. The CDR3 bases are TGTGCCAGCAGCCAAGGCGGGGGGGCCGGGGAGCTGTTTTTT. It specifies CASSQGGGAGELFF.

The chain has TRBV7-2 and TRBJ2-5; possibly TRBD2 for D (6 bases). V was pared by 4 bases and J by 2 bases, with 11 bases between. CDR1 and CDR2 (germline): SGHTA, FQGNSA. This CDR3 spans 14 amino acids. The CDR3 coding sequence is TGTGCCAGCAGCTATACGGGGGTTCAAGAGACCCAGTACTTC. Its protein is CASSYTGVQETQYF.

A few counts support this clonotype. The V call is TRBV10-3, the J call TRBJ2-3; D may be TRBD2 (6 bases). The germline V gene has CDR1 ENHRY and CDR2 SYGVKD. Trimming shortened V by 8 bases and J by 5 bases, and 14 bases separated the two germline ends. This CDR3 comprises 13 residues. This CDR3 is CAISEGHRDTQYF. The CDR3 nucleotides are TGTGCCATCTCGGAGGGGCATCGAGATACGCAGTATTTT.

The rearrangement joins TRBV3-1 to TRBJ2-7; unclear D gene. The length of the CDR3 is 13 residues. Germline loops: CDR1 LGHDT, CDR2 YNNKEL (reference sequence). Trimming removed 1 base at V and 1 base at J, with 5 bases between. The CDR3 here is CASSQGLSYEQYF. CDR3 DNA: TGTGCCAGCAGCCAAGGGTTGTCCTACGAGCAGTACTTC.

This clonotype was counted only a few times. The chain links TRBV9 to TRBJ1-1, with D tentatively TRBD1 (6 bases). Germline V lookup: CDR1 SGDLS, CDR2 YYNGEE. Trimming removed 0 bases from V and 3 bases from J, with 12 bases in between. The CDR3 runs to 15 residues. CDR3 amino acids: CASSVGGGMDTEAFF. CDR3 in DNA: TGTGCCAGCAGCGTAGGAGGGGGTATGGACACTGAAGCTTTCTTT.

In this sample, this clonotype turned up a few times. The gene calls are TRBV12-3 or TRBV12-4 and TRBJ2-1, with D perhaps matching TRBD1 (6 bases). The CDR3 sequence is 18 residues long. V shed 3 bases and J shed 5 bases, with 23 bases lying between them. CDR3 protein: CASSLVLNYWTAHNEQFF. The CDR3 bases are TGTGCCAGCAGTTTGGTCCTCAACTATTGGACAGCACACAATGAGCAGTTCTTC.

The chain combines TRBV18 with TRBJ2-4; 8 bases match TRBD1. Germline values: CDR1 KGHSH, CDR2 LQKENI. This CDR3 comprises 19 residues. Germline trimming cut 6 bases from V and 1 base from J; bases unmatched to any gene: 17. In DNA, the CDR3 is TGTGCCAGCTCCCCTCAAGGGACAGGTGGAAGTCCCGCCAAAAACATTCAGTACTTC. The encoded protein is CASSPQGTGGSPAKNIQYF. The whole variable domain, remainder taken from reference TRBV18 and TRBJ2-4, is NAGVMQNPRHLVRRRGQEARLRCSPMKGHSHVYWYRQLPEEGLKFMVYLQKENIIDESGMPKERFSAEFPKEGPSILRIQQVVRGDSAAYFCASSPQGTGGSPAKNIQYFGAGTRLSVL.

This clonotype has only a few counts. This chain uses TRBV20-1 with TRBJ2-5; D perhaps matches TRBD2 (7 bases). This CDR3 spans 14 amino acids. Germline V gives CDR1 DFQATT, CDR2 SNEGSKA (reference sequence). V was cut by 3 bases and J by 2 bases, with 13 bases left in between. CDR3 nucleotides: TGCAGTGCTAGCAAGGGGGGGCGTCAAGAGACCCAGTACTTC. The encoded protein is CSASKGGRQETQYF.

CDR3 nucleotides: TGTGCCAGCAGCTTAATCGGGCCCGGAGGGTATAATTCACCCCTCCACTTT. Its protein product is CASSLIGPGGYNSPLHF. The gene calls are TRBV11-2 and TRBJ1-6; no reliable D call. CDR1 SGHAT and CDR2 FQNNGV come from the germline V gene. V was cut by 2 bases and J by 4 bases, with 15 bases left in between. This CDR3 is 17 amino acids long.

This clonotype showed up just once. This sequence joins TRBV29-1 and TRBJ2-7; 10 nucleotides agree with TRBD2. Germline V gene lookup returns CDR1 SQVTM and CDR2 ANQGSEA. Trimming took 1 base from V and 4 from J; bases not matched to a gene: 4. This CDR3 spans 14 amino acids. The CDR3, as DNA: TGCAGCGTTGAAGTGGTAGCGGGGGGTTACGAGCAGTACTTC. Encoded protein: CSVEVVAGGYEQYF.

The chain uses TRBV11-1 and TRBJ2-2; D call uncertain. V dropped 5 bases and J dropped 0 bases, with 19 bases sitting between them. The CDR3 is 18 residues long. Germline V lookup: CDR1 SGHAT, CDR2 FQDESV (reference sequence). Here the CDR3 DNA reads TGTGCCAGCAGCCTAAGACCCCGAAGAAGAACGAACACCGGGGAGCTGTTTTTT. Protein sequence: CASSLRPRRRTNTGELFF.

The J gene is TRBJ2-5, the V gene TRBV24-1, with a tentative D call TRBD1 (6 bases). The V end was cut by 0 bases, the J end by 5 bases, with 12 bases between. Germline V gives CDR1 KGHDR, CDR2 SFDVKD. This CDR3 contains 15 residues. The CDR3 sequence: CATSDLPQGGETQYF. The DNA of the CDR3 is TGTGCCACCAGTGATTTGCCACAGGGTGGGGAGACCCAGTACTTC.

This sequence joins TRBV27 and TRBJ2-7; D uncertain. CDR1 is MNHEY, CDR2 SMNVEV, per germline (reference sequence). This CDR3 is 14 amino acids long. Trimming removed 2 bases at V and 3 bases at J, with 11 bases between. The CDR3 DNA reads TGTGCCAGCAGTTTACTAGGGAATAACTACGAGCAGTACTTC. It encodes CASSLLGNNYEQYF.

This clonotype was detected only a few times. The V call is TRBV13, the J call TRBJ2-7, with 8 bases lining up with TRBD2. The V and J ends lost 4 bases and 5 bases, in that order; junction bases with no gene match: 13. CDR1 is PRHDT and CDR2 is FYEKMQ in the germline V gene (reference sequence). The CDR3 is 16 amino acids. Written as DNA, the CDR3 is TGTGCCAGCAGCTCCAGGCCGGGACTAGTAACCCACGAGCAGTACTTC. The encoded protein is CASSSRPGLVTHEQYF.

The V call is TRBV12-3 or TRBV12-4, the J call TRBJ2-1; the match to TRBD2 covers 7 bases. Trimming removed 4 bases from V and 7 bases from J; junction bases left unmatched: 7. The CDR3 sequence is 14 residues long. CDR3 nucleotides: TGTGCCAGCAGTTACGGGACTATAGAGAATGAGCAGTTCTTC. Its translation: CASSYGTIENEQFF.

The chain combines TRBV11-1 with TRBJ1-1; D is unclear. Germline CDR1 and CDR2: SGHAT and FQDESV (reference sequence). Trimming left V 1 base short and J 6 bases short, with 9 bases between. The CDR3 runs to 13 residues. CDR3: CASSLDGMAEAFF. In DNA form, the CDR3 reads TGTGCCAGCAGCTTAGACGGGATGGCTGAAGCTTTCTTT.

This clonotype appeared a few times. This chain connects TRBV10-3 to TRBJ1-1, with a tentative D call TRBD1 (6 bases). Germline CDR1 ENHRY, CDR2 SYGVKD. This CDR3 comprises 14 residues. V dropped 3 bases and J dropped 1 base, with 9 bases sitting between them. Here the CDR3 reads CAISDGGQNTEAFF. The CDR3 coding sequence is TGTGCCATCAGTGATGGGGGCCAGAACACTGAAGCTTTCTTT.

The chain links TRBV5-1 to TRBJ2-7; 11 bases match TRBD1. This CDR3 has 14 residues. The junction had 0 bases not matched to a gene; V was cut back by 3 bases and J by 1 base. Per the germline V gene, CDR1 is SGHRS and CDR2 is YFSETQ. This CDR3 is CASSWDRGSYEQYF. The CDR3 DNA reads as TGCGCCAGCAGCTGGGACAGGGGGTCCTACGAGCAGTACTTC.

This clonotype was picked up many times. This chain's CDR3 is CASSLEAGSNQPQHF. The CDR3, as DNA: TGCGCCAGCAGCCTGGAGGCGGGTAGCAATCAGCCCCAGCATTTT. V is TRBV4-3 and J is TRBJ1-5; D unclear. This CDR3 is built from 15 residues. Trimming removed 4 bases at V and 0 bases at J, with 10 bases between. Germline V gives CDR1 LGHNA, CDR2 YSLEER.

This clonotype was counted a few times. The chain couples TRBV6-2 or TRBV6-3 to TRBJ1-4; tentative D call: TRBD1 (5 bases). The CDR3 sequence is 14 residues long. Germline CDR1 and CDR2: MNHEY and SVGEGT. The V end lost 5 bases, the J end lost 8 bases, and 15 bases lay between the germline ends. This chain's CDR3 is CASSVQDGMEKLFF. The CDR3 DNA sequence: TGTGCCAGCAGTGTACAGGACGGCATGGAAAAACTGTTTTTT.

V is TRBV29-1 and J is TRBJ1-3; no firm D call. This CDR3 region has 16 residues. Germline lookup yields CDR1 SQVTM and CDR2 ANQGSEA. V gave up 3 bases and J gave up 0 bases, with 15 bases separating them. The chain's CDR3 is CSVDLSATSSGNTIYF. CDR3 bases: TGCAGCGTTGATCTATCAGCCACGAGCTCTGGAAACACCATATATTTT.

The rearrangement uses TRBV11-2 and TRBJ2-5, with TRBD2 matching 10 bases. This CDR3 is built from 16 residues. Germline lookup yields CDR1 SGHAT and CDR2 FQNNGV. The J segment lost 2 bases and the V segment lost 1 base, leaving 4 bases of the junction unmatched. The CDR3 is CASSLVLLAGQETQYF. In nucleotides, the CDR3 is TGTGCCAGCAGCTTAGTGTTACTAGCGGGGCAAGAGACCCAGTACTTC.

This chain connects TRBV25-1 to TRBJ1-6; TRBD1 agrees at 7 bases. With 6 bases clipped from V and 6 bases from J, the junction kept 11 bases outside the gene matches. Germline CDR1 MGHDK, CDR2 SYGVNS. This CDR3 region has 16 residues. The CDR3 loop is CASSRPGTESNSPLHF. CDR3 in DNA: TGTGCCAGCAGCCGCCCCGGGACAGAAAGTAATTCACCCCTCCACTTT. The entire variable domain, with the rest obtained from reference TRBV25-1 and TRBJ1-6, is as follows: EADIYQTPRYLVIGTGKKITLECSQTMGHDKMYWYQQDPGMELHLIHYSYGVNSTEKGDLSSESTVSRIRTEHFPLTLESARPSHTSQYLCASSRPGTESNSPLHFGNGTRLTVT.

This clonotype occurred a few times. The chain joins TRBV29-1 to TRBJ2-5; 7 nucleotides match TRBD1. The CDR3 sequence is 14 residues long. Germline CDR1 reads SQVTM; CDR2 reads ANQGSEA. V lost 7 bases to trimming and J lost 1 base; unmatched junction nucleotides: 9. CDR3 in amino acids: CSAATGTAQETQYF. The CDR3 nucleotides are TGCAGCGCAGCGACAGGGACCGCCCAAGAGACCCAGTACTTC.

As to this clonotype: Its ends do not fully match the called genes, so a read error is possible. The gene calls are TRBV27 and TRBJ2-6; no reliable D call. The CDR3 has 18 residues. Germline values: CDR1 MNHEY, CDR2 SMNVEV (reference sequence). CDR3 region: CASRFQSVGLSGANVLTF. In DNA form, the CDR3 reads TGTGCCAGCCGTTTTCAGTCTGTCGGCTTATCTGGGGCCAACGTCCTGACTTTC.

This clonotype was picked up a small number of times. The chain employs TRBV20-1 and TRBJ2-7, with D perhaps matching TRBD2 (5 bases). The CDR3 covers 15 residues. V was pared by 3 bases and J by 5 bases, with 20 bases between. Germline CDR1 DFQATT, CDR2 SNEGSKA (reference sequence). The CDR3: CSARSPGSRADEQYF. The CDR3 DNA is TGCAGTGCTAGGTCTCCGGGATCTCGGGCGGACGAGCAGTACTTC.

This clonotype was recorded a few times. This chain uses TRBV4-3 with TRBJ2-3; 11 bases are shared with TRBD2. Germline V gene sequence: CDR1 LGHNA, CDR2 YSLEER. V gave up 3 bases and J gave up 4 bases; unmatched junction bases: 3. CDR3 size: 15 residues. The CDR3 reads CASSQEGLAADTQYF. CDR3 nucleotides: TGCGCCAGCAGCCAGGAGGGACTAGCGGCAGATACGCAGTATTTT.

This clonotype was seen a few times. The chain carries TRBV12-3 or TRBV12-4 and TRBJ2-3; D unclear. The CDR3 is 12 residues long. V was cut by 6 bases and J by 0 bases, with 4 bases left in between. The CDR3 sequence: CASRRSTDTQYF. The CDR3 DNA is TGTGCCAGCAGGAGAAGCACAGATACGCAGTATTTT.

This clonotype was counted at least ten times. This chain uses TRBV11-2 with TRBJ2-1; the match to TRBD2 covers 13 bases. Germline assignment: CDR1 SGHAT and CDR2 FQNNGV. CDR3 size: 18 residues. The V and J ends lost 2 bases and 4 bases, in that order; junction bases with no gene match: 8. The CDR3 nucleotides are TGTGCCAGCAGCTTAACCCCCACGGGACTAGCGGGATACAATGAGCAGTTCTTC. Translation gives CASSLTPTGLAGYNEQFF.